The 16 T cell receptor beta chains below come from one sample, sequenced in a study of CD8+ T cells in alopecia areata. The treatment here: oral pan-JAK inhibitor, 5-10 mg twice daily. Following extraction, RNA underwent reverse transcription to cDNA, which served as the sequencing template. Assay used: immunoSEQ multiplex PCR; TCRdb lists only in-frame clones, some missing. The repertoire holds some 95,000 clones, around 40% seen once, with roughly 18% in the top ten. Sequenced material: CD8+ T cells sorted from blood, taken at week 24, from a patient treated with tofacitinib. These receptors originate from a human donor with alopecia areata.

This chain joins TRBV7-3 and TRBJ2-1; D is uncertain. The V gene lost 5 bases and the J gene lost 3 bases, with 14 bases spanning the gap. The CDR3 is 15 residues long. Germline V gives CDR1 SGHTA, CDR2 FQGTGA. The CDR3 reads CASSPTLRHYNEQFF. DNA for the CDR3: TGTGCCAGCAGCCCGACCCTCCGTCACTACAATGAGCAGTTCTTC.

In this sample, this clone turned up a few times. The CDR3 DNA is TGCAGCGTTGATGGCGGTCGGAGAATGGATACGCAGTATTTT. It translates to CSVDGGRRMDTQYF. The chain employs TRBV29-1 and TRBJ2-3; D ambiguous. The CDR3 length is 14 residues. Per the germline V gene, CDR1 is SQVTM and CDR2 is ANQGSEA. Trimming removed 3 bases at V and 6 bases at J, with 16 bases between.

This chain connects TRBV6-5 to TRBJ2-5, with 8 bases lining up with TRBD2. Trimming took 2 bases from V and 4 from J; bases not matched to a gene: 9. Germline loops: CDR1 MNHEY, CDR2 SVGAGI. The length of the CDR3 is 16 residues. The CDR3 DNA sequence: TGTGCCAGCAGTTACGGTCGCGGGGGGCTGGTAGAGACCCAGTACTTC. Translated: CASSYGRGGLVETQYF.

For the CDR3, the DNA is TGTGCCAGCAGTCCCCGAGGACAGGCGAACTATGGCTACACCTTC. This gives the protein CASSPRGQANYGYTF. This chain connects TRBV27 to TRBJ1-2; TRBD1 agrees at 7 bases. CDR1 is MNHEY and CDR2 is SMNVEV in the germline V gene (reference sequence). Trimming took 5 bases from V and 2 from J; bases not matched to a gene: 8. This CDR3 has 15 residues.

The gene calls are TRBV11-2 and TRBJ1-2; D call uncertain. V was cut by 5 bases and J by 2 bases, with 12 bases left in between. The CDR3 runs to 14 residues. CDR1 and CDR2 from the germline V gene are SGHAT and FQNNGV. CDR3 sequence (DNA): TGTGCCAGCAGCACCCCGGGGTCAAACTATGGCTACACCTTC. It codes for CASSTPGSNYGYTF.

This clone was recorded a few times. In DNA, the CDR3 is TGTGCCAGCAGTTCCAGGGGGGCAATGAGGGAGCAGTACTTC. Translation: CASSSRGAMREQYF. The chain links TRBV28 to TRBJ2-7; D may be TRBD1 (7 bases). Germline V gives CDR1 MDHEN, CDR2 SYDVKM. This CDR3 is 14 amino acids long. The V gene lost 4 bases and the J gene lost 7 bases, with 17 bases spanning the gap. The full variable domain, in which reference TRBV28 and TRBJ2-7 provide the parts outside the CDR3, is DVKVTQSSRYLVKRTGEKVFLECVQDMDHENMFWYRQDPGLGLRLIYFSYDVKMKEKGDIPEGYSVSREKKERFSLILESASTNQTSMYLCASSSRGAMREQYFGPGTRLTVT.

This chain uses TRBV9 with TRBJ1-4, with D uncertain. The CDR3 extends over 16 amino acids. V was shortened by 0 bases and J by 0 bases, with 9 bases between the two germline ends. Germline V lookup: CDR1 SGDLS, CDR2 YYNGEE. CDR3 nucleotide sequence: TGTGCCAGCAGCGTAGAACAGTTTGCAACTAATGAAAAACTGTTTTTT. It is translated as CASSVEQFATNEKLFF. Based on the CDR3 plus reference TRBV9 and TRBJ1-4, the full variable domain is DSGVTQTPKHLITATGQRVTLRCSPRSGDLSVYWYQQSLDQGLQFLIQYYNGEERAKGNILERFSAQQFPDLHSELNLSSLELGDSALYFCASSVEQFATNEKLFFGSGTQLSVL.

This clone was seen ten or more times. The chain recombines TRBV10-2 with TRBJ2-7; D is undetermined. With 5 bases removed from V and 6 bases from J, the gap between germline ends came to 8 bases. The V gene's germline CDR1 is WSHSY and CDR2 SAAADI. CDR3 length equals 11 residues. Here the CDR3 reads CASSSTLEQYF. As DNA, the CDR3 is TGCGCCAGCAGTTCCACCCTCGAGCAGTACTTC.

This clone was counted only a few times. The chain employs TRBV29-1 and TRBJ2-7, with D perhaps matching TRBD1 or TRBD2 (6 bases each). The germline CDR1 and CDR2 sequences are SQVTM and ANQGSEA. Trimming cost V 4 bases and J 2 bases, with 12 bases left between them. The CDR3 covers 13 residues. The CDR3 region has the DNA TGCAGCGTTGGAGGGGGACTTACCTACGAGCAGTACTTC. As protein: CSVGGGLTYEQYF.

The rearrangement joins TRBV5-4 to TRBJ1-1; D not certain. CDR1 SGHNT and CDR2 YYREEE come from the germline V gene (reference sequence). Deletions cut 1 base from V and 3 bases from J, with 7 bases between. CDR3 length: 13 amino acids. The CDR3 loop reads CASSLSRDTEAFF. The CDR3 DNA reads as TGTGCCAGCAGCTTGTCGCGGGACACTGAAGCTTTCTTT.

This chain connects TRBV6-5 to TRBJ2-3; 8 bases align to TRBD1. The germline gives CDR1 MNHEY, CDR2 SVGAGI. With V trimmed by 6 bases and J by 1 base, 3 bases remained unmatched. The CDR3 sequence is 14 residues long. The CDR3 DNA reads as TGTGCCAGCAGCGCAGGGGGCCGCACAGATACGCAGTATTTT. This translates into CASSAGGRTDTQYF.

This chain joins TRBV5-1 and TRBJ1-1; D is perhaps TRBD1 (5 bases). Trimming shortened V by 4 bases and J by 5 bases, and 18 bases separated the two germline ends. Per germline, CDR1 SGHRS and CDR2 YFSETQ. CDR3 size: 15 residues. The CDR3 nucleotides are TGCGCCAGCAGCCCGGCAAGTGGGGCCTTTACTGAAGCTTTCTTT. The encoded protein is CASSPASGAFTEAFF.

The chain uses TRBV29-1 and TRBJ2-7; 13 bases map to TRBD2. There are 18 residues in the CDR3. Germline CDR1 and CDR2: SQVTM and ANQGSEA. The V gene end was trimmed by 1 base and the J gene end by 5 bases; junction bases not matched to a gene: 14. The CDR3 DNA reads as TGCAGCGTTGAAGGCCGGGCGCCAGGACTAGCGGGAGTCCACGAGCAGTACTTC. Translation: CSVEGRAPGLAGVHEQYF.

The chain couples TRBV5-6 to TRBJ2-5; 8 bases agree with TRBD1. V dropped 4 bases and J dropped 4; count of bases not matched to a gene: 15. Germline V lookup: CDR1 SGHDT, CDR2 YYEEEE. The CDR3 has 17 amino acids. The CDR3 loop is CASSGVGQGGDVETQYF. The DNA for the CDR3 is TGTGCCAGCAGCGGTGTTGGACAGGGAGGAGATGTAGAGACCCAGTACTTC. Full variable domain (rest looked up from reference TRBV5-6 and TRBJ2-5): DAGVTQSPTHLIKTRGQQVTLRCSPKSGHDTVSWYQQALGQGPQFIFQYYEEEERQRGNFPDRFSGHQFPNYSSELNVNALLLGDSALYLCASSGVGQGGDVETQYFGPGTRLLVL.

The rearrangement joins TRBV13 to TRBJ1-2; D not resolved. V dropped 2 bases and J dropped 0 bases, with 7 bases sitting between them. This CDR3 is built from 14 residues. Per germline, CDR1 PRHDT and CDR2 FYEKMQ (reference sequence). The CDR3 sequence: CASSLLQSNYGYTF. The CDR3 coding sequence is TGTGCCAGCAGCTTACTACAGTCTAACTATGGCTACACCTTC.

The V and J genes are TRBV4-1 and TRBJ2-1; 11 bases align to TRBD2. CDR3 size: 16 residues. Unmatched junction bases numbered 5, after V lost 1 base and J lost 6 bases. CDR1 is MGHRA and CDR2 is YSYEKL in the germline V gene. The CDR3 spells CASSQASGRNRNEQFF. CDR3 bases: TGCGCCAGCAGCCAAGCTAGCGGGAGGAACCGCAATGAGCAGTTCTTC.